The clone carrying this T cell receptor beta chain was detected only a few times. Its antigen is still unknown. This sample is part of a study of CD8 T cells in ankylosing spondylitis. General study results and limits: Disease-linked clones displayed a CD8+ phenotype and appeared relatively rarely in peripheral blood. Ankylosing spondylitis blood seemed to carry a telltale TCR beta motif made of eight highly homologous variants.

CDR1 is LNHDA, CDR2 SQIVND, per germline (reference sequence). The germline V and J ends were trimmed by 0 bases and 5 bases, with 10 bases remaining between them. The CDR3 length is 14 residues. By quantitative 5'-RACE with molecular barcodes, the TCR beta libraries were made. TCRdb independently ran MiXCR on the 5' RACE reads; one entry per CDR3 protein. The profile shows fewer than 500,000 distinct CDR3 sequences, 20% to 25% of them singletons. The chain has TRBV19 and TRBJ2-5; D might be TRBD1 or TRBD2, each matching 5 bases. The sample taken for sequencing was blood, either unsorted or a sorted T cell fraction (not recorded which). This receptor was identified in a male donor with ankylosing spondylitis. The CDR3, as DNA: TGTGCCAGTAGTATAGACGGGGCTCGTGAGACCCAGTACTTC. Its translation is CASSIDGARETQYF. The complete variable domain, with remaining parts taken from reference TRBV19 and TRBJ2-5, reads DGGITQSPKYLFRKEGQNVTLSCEQNLNHDAMYWYRQDPGQGLRLIYYSQIVNDFQKGDIAEGYSVSREKKESFPLTVTSAQKNPTAFYLCASSIDGARETQYFGPGTRLLVL.